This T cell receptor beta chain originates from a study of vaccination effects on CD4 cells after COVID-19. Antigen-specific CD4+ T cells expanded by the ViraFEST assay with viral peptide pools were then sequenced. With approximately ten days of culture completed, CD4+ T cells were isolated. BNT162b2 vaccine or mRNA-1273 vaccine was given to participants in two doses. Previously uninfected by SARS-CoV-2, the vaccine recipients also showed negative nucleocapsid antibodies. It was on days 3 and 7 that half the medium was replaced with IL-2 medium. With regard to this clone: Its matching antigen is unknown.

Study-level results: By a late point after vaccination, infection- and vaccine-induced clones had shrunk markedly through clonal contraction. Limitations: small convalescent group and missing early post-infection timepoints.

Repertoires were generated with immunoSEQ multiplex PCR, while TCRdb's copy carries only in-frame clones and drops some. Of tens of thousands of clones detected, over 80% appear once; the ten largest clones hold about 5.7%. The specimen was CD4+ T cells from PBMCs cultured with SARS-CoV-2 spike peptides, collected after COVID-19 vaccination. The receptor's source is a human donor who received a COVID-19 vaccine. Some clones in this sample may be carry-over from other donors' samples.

The CDR3 DNA sequence: TGCGCCAGCAGCTTGGGGGGGCAGGGCTCGAGGGGAGATACGCAGTATTTT. This translates into CASSLGGQGSRGDTQYF. This chain joins TRBV5-1 and TRBJ2-3, with TRBD1 as a possible D gene (6 bases). The V and J ends lost 0 bases and 5 bases respectively, with 19 bases between them. Germline CDR1 SGHRS, CDR2 YFSETQ. The CDR3 loop spans 17 amino acids.